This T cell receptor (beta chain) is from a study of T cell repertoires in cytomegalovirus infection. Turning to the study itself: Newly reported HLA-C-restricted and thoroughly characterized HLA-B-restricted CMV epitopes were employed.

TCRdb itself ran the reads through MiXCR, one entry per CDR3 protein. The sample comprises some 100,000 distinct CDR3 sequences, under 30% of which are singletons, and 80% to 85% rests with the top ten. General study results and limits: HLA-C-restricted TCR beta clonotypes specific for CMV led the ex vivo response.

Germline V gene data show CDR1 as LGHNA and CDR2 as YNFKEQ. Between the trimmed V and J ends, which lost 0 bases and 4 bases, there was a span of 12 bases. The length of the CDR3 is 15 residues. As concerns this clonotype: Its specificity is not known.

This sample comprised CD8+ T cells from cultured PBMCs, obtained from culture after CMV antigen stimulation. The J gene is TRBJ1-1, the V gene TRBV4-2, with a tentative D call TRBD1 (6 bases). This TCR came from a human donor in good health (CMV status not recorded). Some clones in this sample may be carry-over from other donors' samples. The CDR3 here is CASSQEWGATTEAFF. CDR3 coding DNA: TGTGCCAGCAGCCAAGAATGGGGGGCGACCACTGAAGCTTTCTTT.